The 15 T cell receptor beta chains below were found in one sample sequenced in a study of intratumoral heterogeneity in liver cancer. The repertoire was sequenced with immunoSEQ multiplex PCR; TCRdb's copy has only in-frame clones and lacks some. The table shows about 20,000 clones, with about two thirds occurring only once. Source: tumor-adjacent normal tissue, taken before any cancer treatment. Receptor source: a woman between 65 and 79 years old with hepatocellular carcinoma.

The rearrangement links TRBV7-8 to TRBJ2-7; 8 bases are shared with TRBD2. The CDR3 is 15 amino acids. With V trimmed by 2 bases and J by 2 bases, 5 bases remained unmatched. CDR1 and CDR2 from the germline V gene are SGHVS and FQNEAQ. CDR3 residues: CASSLIGGRTYEQYF. The CDR3 nucleotides are TGTGCCAGCAGCTTAATAGGCGGGAGGACCTACGAGCAGTACTTC.

The V and J genes are TRBV6-1 and TRBJ2-2, with 9 bases lining up with TRBD2. The CDR3 extends over 16 amino acids. Trimming cost V 0 bases and J 7 bases; bases outside gene matches: 6. CDR1 MNHNS and CDR2 SASEGT come from the germline V gene. The CDR3 DNA reads as TGTGCCAGCAGTGAAGCGTCGACTAGCGGAGGCGGGGAGCTGTTTTTT. Translation gives CASSEASTSGGGELFF.

The V call is TRBV19, the J call TRBJ2-6; D ambiguous. V lost 5 bases and J lost 0, with 5 bases in between. The CDR3 extends over 14 amino acids. Germline V CDR1 and CDR2: LNHDA, SQIVND (reference sequence). CDR3 bases: TGTGCCAGTAGTGATTACTCTGGGGCCAACGTCCTGACTTTC. It codes for CASSDYSGANVLTF.

J is TRBJ2-1 and V is TRBV5-1; 10 nucleotides match TRBD2. The CDR3 consists of 15 residues. CDR1 SGHRS and CDR2 YFSETQ come from the germline V gene. With V trimmed by 1 base and J by 6 bases, 4 bases remained unmatched. In DNA form, the CDR3 reads TGCGCCAGCAGCTTGTCTAGCGGGAGCTTCAATGAGCAGTTCTTC. Amino acid sequence: CASSLSSGSFNEQFF. Looking up the rest from reference TRBV5-1 and TRBJ2-1 gives the full variable domain: KAGVTQTPRYLIKTRGQQVTLSCSPISGHRSVSWYQQTPGQGLQFLFEYFSETQRNKGNFPGRFSGRQFSNSRSEMNVSTLELGDSALYLCASSLSSGSFNEQFFGPGTRLTVL.

The chain carries TRBV5-1 and TRBJ2-7; D not certain. V was trimmed by 4 bases and J by 1 base, leaving 12 bases between them. Germline values: CDR1 SGHRS, CDR2 YFSETQ. The CDR3 has 14 amino acids. The CDR3 nucleotides are TGCGCCAGCAGCATCGTGGATGGATCCTACGAGCAGTACTTC. It specifies CASSIVDGSYEQYF.

The chain links TRBV28 to TRBJ2-1; the D is unclear. V lost 5 bases and J lost 4, with 3 bases in between. Germline V gene sequence: CDR1 MDHEN, CDR2 SYDVKM. The CDR3 length is 11 residues. This CDR3 is CASSKYNEQFF. The CDR3 DNA follows: TGTGCCAGCAGTAAGTACAATGAGCAGTTCTTC. The full variable domain, in which reference TRBV28 and TRBJ2-1 provide the parts outside the CDR3, is DVKVTQSSRYLVKRTGEKVFLECVQDMDHENMFWYRQDPGLGLRLIYFSYDVKMKEKGDIPEGYSVSREKKERFSLILESASTNQTSMYLCASSKYNEQFFGPGTRLTVL.

The chain combines TRBV30 with TRBJ2-5; D unresolved. The CDR3 consists of 13 residues. The V end was cut by 5 bases, the J end by 2 bases, with 12 bases between. Looked up from germline, CDR1 is GTSNPN and CDR2 is SVGIG (reference sequence). CDR3 loop: CAWAGSSQETQYF. In DNA, the CDR3 is TGTGCCTGGGCCGGGTCTAGTCAAGAGACCCAGTACTTC.

The chain employs TRBV6-5 and TRBJ1-1, with unresolved D. The CDR3 is made up of 13 amino acids. In germline, CDR1 is MNHEY, CDR2 SVGAGI. V was shortened by 5 bases and J by 1 base, with 8 bases between the two germline ends. CDR3 DNA: TGTGCCAGCAGTCTCGCAGAGAACACTGAAGCTTTCTTT. Its protein product is CASSLAENTEAFF.

The sample holds a few counts of this clone. The chain has TRBV20-1 and TRBJ2-1, with D possibly TRBD2 on 6 matching bases. V lost 3 bases and J lost 8, with 8 bases in between. The germline gives CDR1 DFQATT, CDR2 SNEGSKA (reference sequence). CDR3 size: 11 residues. The DNA of the CDR3 is TGCAGTGCTAGTAAGCGGGATGAGCAGTTCTTC. It is translated as CSASKRDEQFF.

The rearrangement links TRBV5-1 to TRBJ2-2; D call uncertain. CDR3 length: 12 amino acids. V was clipped by 4 bases and J by 2 bases, with 3 bases between them. Germline V lookup: CDR1 SGHRS, CDR2 YFSETQ. The CDR3 DNA reads as TGCGCCAGCAGCGCCAACACCGGGGAGCTGTTTTTT. It is translated as CASSANTGELFF.

V usage is TRBV4-1 and J usage is TRBJ2-7; a possible D gene is TRBD1 (5 bases). The V and J ends lost 0 bases and 2 bases respectively, with 11 bases between them. Germline loops: CDR1 MGHRA, CDR2 YSYEKL. This CDR3 has 15 residues. The CDR3 bases are TGCGCCAGCAGCCAAGATCCCCAGGGCACCTACGAGCAGTACTTC. Residues: CASSQDPQGTYEQYF.

V is TRBV27 and J is TRBJ2-7, with 9 bases identical to TRBD1. The CDR3 is 14 residues long. The germline V gene encodes CDR1 MNHEY and CDR2 SMNVEV (reference sequence). With 5 bases clipped from V and 3 bases from J, the junction kept 5 bases outside the gene matches. CDR3 in amino acids: CASSPTTGGYEQYF. CDR3 DNA sequence: TGTGCCAGCAGTCCGACGACAGGGGGCTACGAGCAGTACTTC.

The chain couples TRBV5-1 to TRBJ2-7; 10 nucleotides match TRBD2. V lost 4 bases and J lost 5; bases outside the gene matches: 9. The CDR3 is 15 amino acids. Germline V CDR1 and CDR2: SGHRS, YFSETQ. CDR3 loop: CASSPGSLAGDEQYF. In nucleotides, the CDR3 is TGCGCCAGCAGCCCCGGCAGTCTAGCGGGAGACGAGCAGTACTTC.

On this clone: Other DNA sequences in this sample translate to the same CDR3. V usage is TRBV7-6 and J usage is TRBJ2-1; D possibly corresponds to TRBD1 (5 bases). CDR3 length equals 16 residues. Germline CDR1 reads SGHVS; CDR2 reads FNYEAQ. V was cut by 3 bases and J by 1 base, with 13 bases left in between. The CDR3 nucleotides are TGTGCCAGCAGCTTCCTCACAGGTGATTCCTACAATGAGCAGTTCTTC. Amino acids: CASSFLTGDSYNEQFF. Full variable domain (remainder filled in from reference TRBV7-6 and TRBJ2-1): GAGVSQSPRYKVTKRGQDVALRCDPISGHVSLYWYRQALGQGPEFLTYFNYEAQQDKSGLPNDRFSAERPEGSISTLTIQRTEQRDSAMYRCASSFLTGDSYNEQFFGPGTRLTVL.

The chain uses TRBV29-1 and TRBJ2-7, with D tentatively TRBD2 (5 bases). This CDR3 comprises 13 residues. Germline V CDR1 and CDR2: SQVTM, ANQGSEA. V was cut by 3 bases and J by 1 base, with 10 bases left in between. CDR3 amino acids: CSVEEAASYEQYF. The CDR3 nucleotides read TGCAGCGTTGAGGAGGCGGCGTCCTACGAGCAGTACTTC.